A single sample is the source of the 7 T cell receptor beta chains below, sequenced in a study of ipilimumab plus nivolumab after autologous stem cell transplantation (dated by TCRdb to 2020 to 2022). Library prep was done by the immunoSEQ multiplex PCR assay. As stored in TCRdb, this immuneACCESS dataset retains in-frame rearrangements with V and J assigned. A fraction of the clones does not appear; measured against another copy, unresolved V genes explain less than half of the discrepancy, and the remainder lacks a known reason. The sample records roughly 20,000 clones, 75% to 85% of which are singletons. 20% to 25% of the sample belongs to the ten largest clones. The sequencing used PBMCs, collected in a trial of ipilimumab plus nivolumab as post-transplant consolidation. The receptors shown here come from a male donor with diffuse large B-cell lymphoma.

This CDR3 is CGTGLPGELFF. In nucleotides, the CDR3 is TGTGGCACAGGGTTACCCGGGGAGCTGTTTTTT. The gene calls are TRBV6-6 and TRBJ2-2, with D perhaps TRBD1 (6 bases). Germline lookup yields CDR1 MNHNY and CDR2 SVGAGI (reference sequence). The CDR3 is made up of 11 amino acids.

V usage is TRBV28 and J usage is TRBJ2-5; D possibly corresponds to TRBD2 (6 bases). The CDR3 totals 14 residues. CDR1 and CDR2 from the germline V gene are MDHEN and SYDVKM. Trimming took 4 bases from V and 1 from J, leaving 10 bases between them. CDR3 nucleotide sequence: TGTGCCAGCAGTTCTTTGGGGGGCCAAGAGACCCAGTACTTC. Amino acids: CASSSLGGQETQYF.

The V call is TRBV6-4, the J call TRBJ1-4, with D maybe TRBD1 (5 bases). CDR1 is MRHNA and CDR2 is SNTAGT in the germline V gene. The CDR3 runs to 16 residues. Trimming removed 7 bases at V and 14 bases at J, with 29 bases between. Written as DNA, the CDR3 is TGTGCCAGCACTGGCGCCAGAAACTCAAAAGGCCACAGGCTGTTTTTT. It is translated as CASTGARNSKGHRLFF.

This clone was detected once. The V gene is TRBV7-2, the J gene TRBJ1-2; D not certain. The germline gives CDR1 SGHTA, CDR2 FQGNSA. Trimming cost V 2 bases and J 4 bases, with 11 bases left between them. The length of the CDR3 is 14 residues. CDR3 DNA: TGTGCCAGCAGCTTAAATGGGCCGAGCTATGGCTACACCTTC. It specifies CASSLNGPSYGYTF.

This clone ranks as medium-sized. The chain combines TRBV19 with TRBJ1-2, with a possible D match to TRBD1 (6 bases). Germline values: CDR1 LNHDA, CDR2 SQIVND (reference sequence). CDR3 size: 15 residues. Trimming took 7 bases from V and 3 from J, leaving 18 bases between them. CDR3 sequence reads: CASNDFGGVYYGYTF. The CDR3 bases are TGTGCCAGTAATGATTTCGGGGGCGTTTACTATGGCTACACCTTC.

The V and J genes are TRBV6-5 and TRBJ2-3; 8 nucleotides align to TRBD2. V lost 4 bases to trimming and J lost 3 bases; unmatched junction nucleotides: 9. The CDR3 length is 16 residues. Germline loops: CDR1 MNHEY, CDR2 SVGAGI. CDR3 sequence (DNA): TGTGCCAGCAGTTCCCCCGGGACTAGGTTTACAGATACGCAGTATTTT. Amino acid sequence: CASSSPGTRFTDTQYF.

The chain has TRBV5-6 and TRBJ1-1; 10 nucleotides align to TRBD1. From germline, CDR1 is SGHDT and CDR2 YYEEEE. The CDR3 extends over 16 amino acids. Germline trimming cut 2 bases from V and 0 bases from J; bases unmatched to any gene: 4. CDR3 in amino acids: CASSFGQGDMNTEAFF. In DNA, the CDR3 is TGTGCCAGCAGCTTTGGACAGGGGGATATGAACACTGAAGCTTTCTTT.